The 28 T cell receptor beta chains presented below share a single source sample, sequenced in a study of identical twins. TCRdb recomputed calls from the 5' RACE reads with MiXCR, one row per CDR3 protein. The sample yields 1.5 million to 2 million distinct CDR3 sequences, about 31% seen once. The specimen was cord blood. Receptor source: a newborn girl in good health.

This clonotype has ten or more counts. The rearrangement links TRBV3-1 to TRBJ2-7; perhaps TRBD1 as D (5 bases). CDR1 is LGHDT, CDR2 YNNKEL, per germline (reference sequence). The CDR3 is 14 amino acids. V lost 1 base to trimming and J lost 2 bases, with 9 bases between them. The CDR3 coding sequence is TGTGCCAGCAGCCAAGCAGGGTCCGCCTACGAGCAGTACTTC. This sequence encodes CASSQAGSAYEQYF.

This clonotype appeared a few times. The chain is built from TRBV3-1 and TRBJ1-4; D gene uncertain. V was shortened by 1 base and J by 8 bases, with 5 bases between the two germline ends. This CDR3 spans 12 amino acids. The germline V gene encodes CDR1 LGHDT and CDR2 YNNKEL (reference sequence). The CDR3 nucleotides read TGTGCCAGCAGCCAAGTTGAAGAAAAACTGTTTTTT. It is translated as CASSQVEEKLFF.

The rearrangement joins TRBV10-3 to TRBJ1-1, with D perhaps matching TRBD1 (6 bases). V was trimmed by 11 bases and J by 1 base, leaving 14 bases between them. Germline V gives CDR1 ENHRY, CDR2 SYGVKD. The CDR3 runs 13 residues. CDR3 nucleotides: TGTGCCGCAAATCCGGGACAGAACACTGAAGCTTTCTTT. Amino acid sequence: CAANPGQNTEAFF.

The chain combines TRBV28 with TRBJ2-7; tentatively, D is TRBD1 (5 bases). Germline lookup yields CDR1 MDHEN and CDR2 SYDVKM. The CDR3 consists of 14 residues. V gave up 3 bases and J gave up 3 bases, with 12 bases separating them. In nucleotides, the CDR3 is TGTGCCAGCAGTTTGGGGCAGAGATTCTACGAGCAGTACTTC. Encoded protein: CASSLGQRFYEQYF.

CDR3 in DNA: TGTGCCAGCAGTTTAGTTGCAGATTCTCTCTACAATGAGCAGTTCTTC. It encodes CASSLVADSLYNEQFF. The chain combines TRBV12-3 or TRBV12-4 with TRBJ2-1; D unclear. Trimming took 1 base from V and 3 from J, leaving 13 bases between them. This CDR3 is built from 16 residues.

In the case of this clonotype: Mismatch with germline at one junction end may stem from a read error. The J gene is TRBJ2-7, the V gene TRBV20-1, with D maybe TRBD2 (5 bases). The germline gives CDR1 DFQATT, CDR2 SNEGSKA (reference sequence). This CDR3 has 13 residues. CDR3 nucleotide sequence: TGCAGCGCTATGGACTTGAGCTCCTACGAGCAGTACTTC. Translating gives CSAMDLSSYEQYF.

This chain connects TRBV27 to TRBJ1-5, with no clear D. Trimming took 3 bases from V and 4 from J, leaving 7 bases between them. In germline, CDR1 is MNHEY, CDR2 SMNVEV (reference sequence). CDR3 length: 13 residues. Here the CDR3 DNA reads TGTGCCAGCAGTTTCGCCGCGAATCAGCCCCAGCATTTT. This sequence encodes CASSFAANQPQHF.

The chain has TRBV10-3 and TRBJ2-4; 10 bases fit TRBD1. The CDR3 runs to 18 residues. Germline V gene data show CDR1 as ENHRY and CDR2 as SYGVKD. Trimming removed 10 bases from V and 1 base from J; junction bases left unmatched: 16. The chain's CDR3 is CATKPEAGTGDAKNIQYF. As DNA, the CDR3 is TGTGCCACAAAACCCGAGGCCGGGACAGGGGATGCCAAAAACATTCAGTACTTC.

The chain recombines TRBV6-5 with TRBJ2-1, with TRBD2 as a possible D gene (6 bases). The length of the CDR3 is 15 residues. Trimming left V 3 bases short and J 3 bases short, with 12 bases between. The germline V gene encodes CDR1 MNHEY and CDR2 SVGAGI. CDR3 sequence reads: CASSYTREFYNEQFF. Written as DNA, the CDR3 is TGTGCCAGCAGTTATACCCGGGAGTTCTACAATGAGCAGTTCTTC.

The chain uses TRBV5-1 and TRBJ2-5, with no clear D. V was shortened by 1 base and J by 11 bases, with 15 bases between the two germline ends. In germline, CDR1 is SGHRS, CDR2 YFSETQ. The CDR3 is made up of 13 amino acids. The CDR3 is CASSLWGSNEQYF. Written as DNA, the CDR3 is TGCGCCAGCAGCTTGTGGGGATCAAATGAGCAGTACTTC. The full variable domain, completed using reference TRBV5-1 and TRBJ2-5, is KAGVTQTPRYLIKTRGQQVTLSCSPISGHRSVSWYQQTPGQGLQFLFEYFSETQRNKGNFPGRFSGRQFSNSRSEMNVSTLELGDSALYLCASSLWGSNEQYFGPGTRLLVL.

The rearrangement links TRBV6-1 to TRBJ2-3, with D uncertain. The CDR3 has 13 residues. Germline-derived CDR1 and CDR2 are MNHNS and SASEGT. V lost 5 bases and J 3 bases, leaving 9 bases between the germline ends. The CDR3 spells CASSHPTTDTQYF. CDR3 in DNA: TGTGCCAGCAGTCACCCGACGACAGATACGCAGTATTTT.

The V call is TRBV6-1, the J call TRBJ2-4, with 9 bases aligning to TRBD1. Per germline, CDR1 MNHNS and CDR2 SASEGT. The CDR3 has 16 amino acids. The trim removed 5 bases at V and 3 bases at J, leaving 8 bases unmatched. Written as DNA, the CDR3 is TGTGCCAGCAGTCAGACCGGGACAGGGAACAAAAACATTCAGTACTTC. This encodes CASSQTGTGNKNIQYF.

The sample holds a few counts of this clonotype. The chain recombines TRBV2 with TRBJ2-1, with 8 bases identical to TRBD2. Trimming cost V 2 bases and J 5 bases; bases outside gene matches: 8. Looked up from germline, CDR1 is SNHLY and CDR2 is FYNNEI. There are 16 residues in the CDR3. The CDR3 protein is CASSEKGSGSDNEQFF. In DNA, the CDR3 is TGTGCCAGCAGTGAAAAAGGCAGCGGGAGCGACAATGAGCAGTTCTTC.

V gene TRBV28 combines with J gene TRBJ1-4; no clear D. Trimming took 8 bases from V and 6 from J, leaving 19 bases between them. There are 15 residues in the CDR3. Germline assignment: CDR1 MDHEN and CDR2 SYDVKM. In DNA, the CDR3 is TGTGCCAGCCGAGGTTTGCGGGTTGTTGATGAAAAACTGTTTTTT. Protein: CASRGLRVVDEKLFF.

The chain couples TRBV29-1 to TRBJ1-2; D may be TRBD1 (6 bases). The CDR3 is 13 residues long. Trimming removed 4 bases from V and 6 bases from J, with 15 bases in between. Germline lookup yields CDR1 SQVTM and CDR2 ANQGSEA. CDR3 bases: TGCAGCGTTGTCCCGGTCAGGGGAGATGGCTACACCTTC. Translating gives CSVVPVRGDGYTF.

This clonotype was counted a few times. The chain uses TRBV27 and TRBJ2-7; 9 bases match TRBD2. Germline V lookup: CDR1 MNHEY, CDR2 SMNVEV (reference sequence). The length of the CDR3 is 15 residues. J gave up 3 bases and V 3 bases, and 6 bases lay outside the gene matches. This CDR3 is CASSFTGGRDYEQYF. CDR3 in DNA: TGTGCCAGCAGTTTTACGGGCGGGAGGGACTACGAGCAGTACTTC.

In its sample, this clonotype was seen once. The CDR3 here is CASTSGRFGYGYTF. The CDR3 DNA sequence: TGTGCCAGCACTTCCGGTCGGTTCGGCTATGGCTACACCTTC. The chain uses TRBV12-3 or TRBV12-4 and TRBJ1-2; D gene ambiguous. CDR3 length: 14 amino acids. V was clipped by 7 bases and J by 4 bases, with 16 bases between them.

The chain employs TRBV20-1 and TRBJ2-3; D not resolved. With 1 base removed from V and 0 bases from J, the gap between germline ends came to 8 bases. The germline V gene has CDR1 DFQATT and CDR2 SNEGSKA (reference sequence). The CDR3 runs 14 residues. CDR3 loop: CSARAMTSTDTQYF. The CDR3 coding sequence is TGCAGTGCTAGAGCCATGACTAGCACAGATACGCAGTATTTT.

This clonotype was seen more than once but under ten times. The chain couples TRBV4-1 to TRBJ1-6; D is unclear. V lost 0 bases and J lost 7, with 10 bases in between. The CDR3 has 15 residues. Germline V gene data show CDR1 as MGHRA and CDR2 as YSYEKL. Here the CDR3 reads CASSQDLFPNSPLHF. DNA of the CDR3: TGCGCCAGCAGCCAAGACCTCTTCCCCAATTCACCCCTCCACTTT.

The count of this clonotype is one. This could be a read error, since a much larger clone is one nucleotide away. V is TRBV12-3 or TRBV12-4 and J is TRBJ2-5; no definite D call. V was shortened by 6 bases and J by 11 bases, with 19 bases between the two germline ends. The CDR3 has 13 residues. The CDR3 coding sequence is TGTGCCAGCAGCCCCGAACGGTACAATGAGCAGTACTTC. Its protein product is CASSPERYNEQYF.

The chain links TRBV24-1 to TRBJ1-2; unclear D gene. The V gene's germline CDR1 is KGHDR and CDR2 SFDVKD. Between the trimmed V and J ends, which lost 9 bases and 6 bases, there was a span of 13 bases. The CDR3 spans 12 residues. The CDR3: CATAAGSHGYTF. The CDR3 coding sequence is TGTGCCACCGCGGCGGGGAGTCATGGCTACACCTTC.

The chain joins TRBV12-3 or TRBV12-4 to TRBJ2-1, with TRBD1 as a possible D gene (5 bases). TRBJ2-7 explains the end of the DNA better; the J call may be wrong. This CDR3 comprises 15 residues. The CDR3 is CASSHPVRVANEQYF. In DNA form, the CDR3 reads TGTGCCAGCAGTCACCCGGTCAGGGTGGCCAATGAGCAGTACTTC.

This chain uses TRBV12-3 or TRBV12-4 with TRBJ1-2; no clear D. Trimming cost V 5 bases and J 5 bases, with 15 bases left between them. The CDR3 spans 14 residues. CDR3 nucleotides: TGTGCCAGCAGTCCCCACAAGGAAATTTATGGCTACACCTTC. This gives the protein CASSPHKEIYGYTF.

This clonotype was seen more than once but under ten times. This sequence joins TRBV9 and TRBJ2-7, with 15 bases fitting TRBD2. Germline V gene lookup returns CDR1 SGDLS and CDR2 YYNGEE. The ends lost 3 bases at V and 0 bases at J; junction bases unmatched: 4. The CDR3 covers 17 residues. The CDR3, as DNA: TGTGCCAGCAGCGCGGGACTAGCGGGGGGTAACTCCTACGAGCAGTACTTC. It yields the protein CASSAGLAGGNSYEQYF.

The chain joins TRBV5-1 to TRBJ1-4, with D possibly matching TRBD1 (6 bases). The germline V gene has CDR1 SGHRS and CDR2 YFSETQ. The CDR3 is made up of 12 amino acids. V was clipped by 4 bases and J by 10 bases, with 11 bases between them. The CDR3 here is CASSPLTGKLFF. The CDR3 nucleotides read TGCGCCAGCAGCCCTTTGACAGGAAAACTGTTTTTT.

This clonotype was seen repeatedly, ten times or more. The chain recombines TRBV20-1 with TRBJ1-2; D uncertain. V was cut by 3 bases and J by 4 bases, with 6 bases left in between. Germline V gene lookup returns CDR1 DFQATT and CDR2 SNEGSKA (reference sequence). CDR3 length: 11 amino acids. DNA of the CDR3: TGCAGTGCTAGCCGGGGCTATGGCTACACCTTC. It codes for CSASRGYGYTF.

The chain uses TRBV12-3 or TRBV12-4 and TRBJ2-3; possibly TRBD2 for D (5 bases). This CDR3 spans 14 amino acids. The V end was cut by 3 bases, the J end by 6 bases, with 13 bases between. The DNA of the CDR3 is TGTGCCAGCAGTTTTAAGGTAGCGCGGGATACGCAGTATTTT. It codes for CASSFKVARDTQYF.

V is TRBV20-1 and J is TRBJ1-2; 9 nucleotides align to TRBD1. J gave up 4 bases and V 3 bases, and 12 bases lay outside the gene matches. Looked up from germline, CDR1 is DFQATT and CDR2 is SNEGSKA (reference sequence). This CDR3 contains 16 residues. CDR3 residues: CSASRPGTGRGYGYTF. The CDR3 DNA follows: TGCAGTGCTAGTCGACCCGGGACAGGGAGGGGCTATGGCTACACCTTC.